A single sample gave rise to the 6 T cell receptor beta chains below, sequenced in a study of cytomegalovirus exposure and HLA in healthy donors. With 60 Vbeta and 13 Jbeta primers, the PCR was carried out. Repertoires were generated with immunoSEQ multiplex PCR, while TCRdb's copy carries only in-frame clones and drops some. The sample contains 150,000 to 200,000 clones, around three quarters of which appear only once. Sequenced material: PBMCs. These receptor sequences come from a boy younger than 18 in good health and CMV-seronegative.

This clone was detected only once. The genes are TRBV5-1 and TRBJ2-5; 8 bases align to TRBD2. The CDR3 contains 17 residues. CDR1 is SGHRS and CDR2 is YFSETQ in the germline V gene. V lost 0 bases and J lost 2; bases outside the gene matches: 9. The CDR3 reads CASSLESPGGNQETQYF. The CDR3 bases are TGCGCCAGCAGCTTGGAATCCCCGGGGGGGAATCAAGAGACCCAGTACTTC.

The table lists this clone with a count of one. Written as DNA, the CDR3 is TGTGCCTGGAGTATGGGGCGGCGGGGCAACACCGGGGAGCTGTTTTTT. Translation: CAWSMGRRGNTGELFF. This chain connects TRBV30 to TRBJ2-2, with a tentative D call TRBD2 (6 bases). CDR1 and CDR2 from the germline V gene are GTSNPN and SVGIG (reference sequence). The germline V and J ends were trimmed by 2 bases and 2 bases, with 15 bases remaining between them. This CDR3 region has 16 residues.

The table lists this clone with a count of one. V usage is TRBV10-3 and J usage is TRBJ1-5, with TRBD1 as a possible D gene (5 bases). CDR1 is ENHRY, CDR2 SYGVKD, per germline. The CDR3 is 16 amino acids. V lost 0 bases to trimming and J lost 4 bases, with 13 bases between them. CDR3: CAISESNGGGNQPQHF. In DNA form, the CDR3 reads TGTGCCATCAGTGAGTCTAATGGGGGAGGAAATCAGCCCCAGCATTTT.

The chain has TRBV5-1 and TRBJ2-3, with TRBD2 matching over 15 bases. Germline V gene lookup returns CDR1 SGHRS and CDR2 YFSETQ. The CDR3 is 16 amino acids. V was clipped by 4 bases and J by 6 bases; unmatched bases: 6. The CDR3 bases are TGCGCCAGCAGCCCGGGACTAGCGGGGGGCCGGGATACGCAGTATTTT. It encodes CASSPGLAGGRDTQYF.

The gene calls are TRBV14 and TRBJ1-1; D not certain. Trimming removed 4 bases at V and 5 bases at J, with 5 bases between. The germline V gene encodes CDR1 SGHDN and CDR2 FVKESK. This CDR3 region has 11 residues. The CDR3 sequence: CASSPSTEAFF. CDR3 DNA: TGTGCCAGCAGCCCTTCGACTGAAGCTTTCTTT.

CDR3: CASSGPGINYGYTF. CDR3 DNA sequence: TGTGCCAGCAGCGGGCCGGGAATCAACTATGGCTACACCTTC. The gene calls are TRBV7-6 and TRBJ1-2; D uncertain. The germline V and J ends were trimmed by 5 bases and 2 bases, with 12 bases remaining between them. Germline values: CDR1 SGHVS, CDR2 FNYEAQ. The CDR3 runs 14 residues.